What follows describes a single TCR beta chain. Its target is unknown. The sample is drawn from a study of OX40 agonist ivuxolimab in advanced cancers. Sequencing used immunoSEQ multiplex PCR; TCRdb keeps in-frame clones, though not all of them. The sample consists of 100,000 to 120,000 clones, 91% of them appearing once. General study results and limits: At doses 0.1 to 3.0 mg/kg, CD4+ and CD8+ clones expanded.

The CDR3 has 15 residues. CDR1 is SGHAT, CDR2 FQNNGV, per germline. Trimming removed 4 bases from V and 2 bases from J; junction bases left unmatched: 8. The source was CD4+ or CD8+ T cells sorted from blood, collected in a trial of the OX40 agonist ivuxolimab. The chain couples TRBV11-2 to TRBJ2-7; 7 bases line up with TRBD1. The clonotype was recovered from an adult with an advanced solid tumor such as melanoma, head and neck, liver or kidney cancer. As DNA, the CDR3 is TGTGCCAGCAGCTCATACAGGGGACCTACCTACGAGCAGTACTTC. Its protein is CASSSYRGPTYEQYF.